Here is one TCR beta chain with its context. No antigen is known for it. No base-level quality is on record; no much larger clone is a single base apart. The CDR3 regions of human TCRbeta chains were analyzed by immunosequencing. As for the original processing: Repertoire TCRs were matched against a reference library of SARS-CoV-2-specific TCRs generated with the MIRA antigen-specificity platform. Breadth was defined as the fraction of unique TCRs that were SARS-CoV-2-associated, and depth was defined as the fraction of total T cells that were SARS-CoV-2-associated. Using the MIRA data, each spike-specific TCR was assigned both to the spike region to which the TCR was reactive and to a CD4 or CD8 class. Log10-transformed breadth and depth values were compared by one-way ANOVA with Sidak's multiple comparisons tests. Drawn from immuneACCESS, this table holds only the in-frame rearrangements with V and J called that TCRdb kept. Clones are partly lost; checked studies trace under half to an unresolved V gene and leave the rest unexplained. That table furnishes V, J and clone size, whereas the DNA furnished D and trimming. For this sample the table gives roughly 270,000 clones, of which approximately 94% were detected only once. The ten top clones hold around 0.5% of the sample.

Sample time point, as interpreted from the label and publication: about 28 days (+/-7) after the second vaccine dose. AZD1222 recipients whose second dose came at about 4 weeks and those whose second dose came at about 12 weeks were combined into one group, since spike-specific TCR depth and breadth did not differ between the two schedules. Vaccinee samples were obtained from the UK trials COV001 and COV002, which included a single-blind randomized controlled phase 2/3 trial of AZD1222 (ChAdOx1 nCoV-19) in healthy adults. For TCRbeta chain sequencing, PBMC samples were collected from trial participants at day 0 and at day 28 after the second dose. The data were obtained in a study of T cell responses to AZD1222 COVID-19 vaccine (dated by TCRdb to the early 2020s). In terms of the full investigation: TCR sequencing was performed for 230 to 250 trial participants, of whom about 200 were given two doses of AZD1222 and around 25 were given two doses of MenACWY control vaccine. Enrollment into the trials was organized by age into subgroups of 18-55, 56-69 and 70-plus years, and those subgroups contained roughly 160, 29 and 62 TCR-sequenced participants, respectively. General findings and caveats noted by the study authors: After two AZD1222 doses, spike-specific TCR breadth and depth were significantly higher than at day 0 and than in MenACWY recipients. The 56-69-year group was small, and its depth increase did not reach significance, likely because of low power. Conclusions about previously exposed vaccinees were limited because only six AZD1222 recipients were SARS-CoV-2 seropositive at baseline. The vaccine-associated CD4 TCRs covered the entire spike protein, and the dominant responses fell in regions 160-218 and 743-854. Because no day 14 peak-response samples were available, the repertoires could be characterized only after the peak T cell response. Epitopes outside the regions mutated in the B.1.351 and B.1.1.7 variants were reportedly recognized by nearly half of the unique spike-specific TCRs. Most participants were white British and females outnumbered males, and the authors suggested that clonal diversity may have been underestimated.

The germline V gene supplies CDR1 SGHRS and CDR2 YFSETQ. V is clipped by 0 bases and J by 4 bases, and the sequence between their germline boundaries is 13 bases long. From the cysteine through the phenylalanine, the CDR3 covers 15 amino acids. Only the CDR3 DNA is retained, 45 bases long and in frame from the first base. The receptor chain draws on TRBV5-1 and TRBJ1-2; perhaps TRBD1 is the D gene, with 6 bases matching. Here the sequenced sample was peripheral blood, taken 28 days after the second AZD1222 dose. The origin of this receptor is an adult who received the AZD1222 COVID-19 vaccine. At the DNA level, the sequence is TGCGCCAGCAGCTTGGAGGCAGGGGTAGTCTATGGCTACACCTTC. It is translated as CASSLEAGVVYGYTF. With the portions outside the CDR3 filled from the reference TRBV5-1 and TRBJ1-2 genes, the complete variable region becomes KAGVTQTPRYLIKTRGQQVTLSCSPISGHRSVSWYQQTPGQGLQFLFEYFSETQRNKGNFPGRFSGRQFSNSRSEMNVSTLELGDSALYLCASSLEAGVVYGYTFGSGTRLTVV.